This T cell receptor beta chain was identified during a study of OX40 agonist ivuxolimab in advanced cancers. Regarding this clone: Its target is unknown.

This table comes from immunoSEQ multiplex PCR, and its TCRdb copy is limited to in-frame clones, with some not included. The sample has fewer than 90,000 clones, about 93% seen once. After removal of 4 bases from V and 7 bases from J, the junction contained 2 bases not matched to a gene. The CDR3 contains 13 residues. The germline CDR1 and CDR2 sequences are SGHNT and YYREEE (reference sequence). Study-wide findings and caveats: In CD8+ T cells, expanded clones were on average more numerous than in CD4+.

The rearrangement links TRBV5-4 to TRBJ2-1, with TRBD2 matching over 10 bases. This clonotype originated in an adult with an advanced solid tumor such as melanoma, head and neck, liver or kidney cancer. Sequencing used CD4+ or CD8+ T cells sorted from blood, obtained in a trial of the OX40 agonist ivuxolimab. The CDR3 region is CASSGTSANEQFF. Here the CDR3 DNA reads TGTGCCAGCAGCGGGACTAGCGCAAATGAGCAGTTCTTC. Full variable domain (rest looked up from reference TRBV5-4 and TRBJ2-1): ETGVTQSPTHLIKTRGQQVTLRCSSQSGHNTVSWYQQALGQGPQFIFQYYREEENGRGNFPPRFSGLQFPNYSSELNVNALELDDSALYLCASSGTSANEQFFGPGTRLTVL.